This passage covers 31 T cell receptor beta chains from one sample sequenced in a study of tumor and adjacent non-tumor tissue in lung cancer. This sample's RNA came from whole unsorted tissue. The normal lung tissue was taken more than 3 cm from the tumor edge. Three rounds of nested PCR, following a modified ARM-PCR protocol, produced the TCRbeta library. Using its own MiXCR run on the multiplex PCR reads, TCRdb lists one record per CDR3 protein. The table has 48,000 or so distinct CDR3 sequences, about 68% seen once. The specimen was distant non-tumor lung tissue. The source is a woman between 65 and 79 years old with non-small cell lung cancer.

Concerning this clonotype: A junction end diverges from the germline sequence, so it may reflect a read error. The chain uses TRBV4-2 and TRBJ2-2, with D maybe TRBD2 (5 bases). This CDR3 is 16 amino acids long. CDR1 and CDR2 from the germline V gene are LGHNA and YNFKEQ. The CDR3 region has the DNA TGTGCCAGCAGCCAAGGGGCCAGCGTAACCACCGGGGAGCTGCTTTTT. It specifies CASSQGASVTTGELLF.

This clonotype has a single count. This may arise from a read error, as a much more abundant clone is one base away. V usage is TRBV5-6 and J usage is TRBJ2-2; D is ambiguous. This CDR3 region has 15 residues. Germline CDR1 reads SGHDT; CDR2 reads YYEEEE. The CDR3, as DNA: TGTGCCAACAGCTTGGTTTCTAGGAACACCGGGGAGCTGTTTTTT. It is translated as CANSLVSRNTGELFF.

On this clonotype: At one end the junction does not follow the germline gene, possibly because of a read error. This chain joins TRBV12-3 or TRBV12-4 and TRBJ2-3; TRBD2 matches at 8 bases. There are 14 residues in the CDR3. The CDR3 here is CGSSQTSGPDTQYF. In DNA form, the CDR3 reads TGTGGCAGCAGTCAAACTAGCGGTCCAGATACGCAGTATTTT.

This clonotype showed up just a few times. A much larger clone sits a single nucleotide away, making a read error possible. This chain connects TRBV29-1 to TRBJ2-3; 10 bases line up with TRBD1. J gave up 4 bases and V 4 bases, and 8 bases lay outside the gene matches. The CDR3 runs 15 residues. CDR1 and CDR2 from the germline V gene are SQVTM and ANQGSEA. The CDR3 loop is CSVATGGFNSDTQYF. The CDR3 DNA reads TGCAGCGTTGCGACAGGGGGCTTTAACTCAGATACGCAGTATTTT.

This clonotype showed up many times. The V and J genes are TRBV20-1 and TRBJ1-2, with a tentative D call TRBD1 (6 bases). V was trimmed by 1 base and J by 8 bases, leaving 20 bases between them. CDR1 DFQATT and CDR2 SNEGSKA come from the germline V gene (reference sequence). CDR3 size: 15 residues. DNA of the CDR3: TGCAGTGCTAGAGGCTGGGTACAGGGAATTTACGGCTACACCTTC. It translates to CSARGWVQGIYGYTF.

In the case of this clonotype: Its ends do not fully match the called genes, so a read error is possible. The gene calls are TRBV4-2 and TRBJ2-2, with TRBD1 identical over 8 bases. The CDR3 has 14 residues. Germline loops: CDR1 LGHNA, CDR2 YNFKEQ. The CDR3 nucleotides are TGTACCAGCAGTTCAGGGGGCAGTCATGGGGAGCTGTTTTTT. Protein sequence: CTSSSGGSHGELFF.

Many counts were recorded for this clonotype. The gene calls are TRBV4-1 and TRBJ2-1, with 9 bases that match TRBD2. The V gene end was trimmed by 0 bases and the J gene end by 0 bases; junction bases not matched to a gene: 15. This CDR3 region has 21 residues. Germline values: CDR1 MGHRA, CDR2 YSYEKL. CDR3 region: CASSQDRGSGRPLSSYNEQFF. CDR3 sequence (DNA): TGCGCCAGCAGCCAAGATAGGGGTAGCGGGAGACCCTTAAGCTCCTACAATGAGCAGTTCTTC.

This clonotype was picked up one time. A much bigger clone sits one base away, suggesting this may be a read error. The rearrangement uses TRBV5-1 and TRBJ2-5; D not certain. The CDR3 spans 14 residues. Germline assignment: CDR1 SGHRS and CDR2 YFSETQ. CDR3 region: CACSSRNVQETQYF. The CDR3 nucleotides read TGCGCCTGCAGCTCCCGTAATGTCCAAGAGACCCAGTACTTC. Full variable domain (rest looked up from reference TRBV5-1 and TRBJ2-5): KAGVTQTPRYLIKTRGQQVTLSCSPISGHRSVSWYQQTPGQGLQFLFEYFSETQRNKGNFPGRFSGRQFSNSRSEMNVSTLELGDSALYLCACSSRNVQETQYFGPGTRLLVL.

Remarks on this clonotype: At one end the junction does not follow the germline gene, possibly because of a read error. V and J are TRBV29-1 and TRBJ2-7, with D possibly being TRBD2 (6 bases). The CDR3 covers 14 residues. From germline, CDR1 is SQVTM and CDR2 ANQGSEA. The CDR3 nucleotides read TGCAGAGTTGAACTTGGGGGGAGCTCCCACGAGCAGTACTTC. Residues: CRVELGGSSHEQYF.

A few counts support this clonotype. CDR3 DNA sequence: TGTGCCAGCAGCACCACTAGGGCTGGGAAGCTGTTTTTT. This codes for CASSTTRAGKLFF. The V call is TRBV11-3, the J call TRBJ2-2, with D perhaps matching TRBD2 (5 bases). The CDR3 runs 13 residues. The germline V gene encodes CDR1 SGHNT and CDR2 YENEEA. V was pared by 5 bases and J by 12 bases, with 16 bases between.

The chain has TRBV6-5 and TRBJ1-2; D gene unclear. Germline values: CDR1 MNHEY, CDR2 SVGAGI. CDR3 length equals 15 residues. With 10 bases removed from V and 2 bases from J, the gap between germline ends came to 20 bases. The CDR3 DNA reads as TGTGCCAACTGTTACTCGCTGGTGGAAAACTATGGCTACACCTTC. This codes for CANCYSLVENYGYTF.

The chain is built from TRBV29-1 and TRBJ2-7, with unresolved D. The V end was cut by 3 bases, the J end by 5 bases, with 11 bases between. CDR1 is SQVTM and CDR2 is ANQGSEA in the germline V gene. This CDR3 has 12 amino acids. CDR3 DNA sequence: TGCAGCGTTGATAACCCCCCGGACGAGCAGTACTTC. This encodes CSVDNPPDEQYF.

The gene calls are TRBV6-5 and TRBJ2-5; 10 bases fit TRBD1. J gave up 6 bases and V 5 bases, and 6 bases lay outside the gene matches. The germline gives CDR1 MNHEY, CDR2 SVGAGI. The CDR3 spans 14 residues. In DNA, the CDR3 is TGTGCCAGCAGTCGGACAGGGGGTCAAAAGACCCAGTACTTC. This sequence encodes CASSRTGGQKTQYF.

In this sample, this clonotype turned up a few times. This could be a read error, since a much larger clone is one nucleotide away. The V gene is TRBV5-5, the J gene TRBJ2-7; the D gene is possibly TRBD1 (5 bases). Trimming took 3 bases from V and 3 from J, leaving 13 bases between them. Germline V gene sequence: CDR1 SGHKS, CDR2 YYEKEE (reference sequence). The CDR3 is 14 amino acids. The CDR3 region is CASSSGRADYEQYF. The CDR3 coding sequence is TGTGCCAGCAGCTCGGGCAGGGCTGACTACGAGCAGTACTTC.

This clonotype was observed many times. CDR3 bases: TGCAGCGTTAGGTTTTCGGGGACTGAAGCTTTCTTT. This sequence encodes CSVRFSGTEAFF. The genes are TRBV29-1 and TRBJ1-1; D is unclear. V was clipped by 5 bases and J by 5 bases, with 12 bases between them. Germline values: CDR1 SQVTM, CDR2 ANQGSEA. This CDR3 spans 12 amino acids.

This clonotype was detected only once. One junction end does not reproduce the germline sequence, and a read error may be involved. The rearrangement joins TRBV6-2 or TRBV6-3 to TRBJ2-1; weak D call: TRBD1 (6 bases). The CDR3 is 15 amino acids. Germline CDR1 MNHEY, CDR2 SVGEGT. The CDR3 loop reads CTSSPRGQGINEQFF. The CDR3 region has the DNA TGTACCAGCAGTCCCCGGGGACAAGGGATTAATGAGCAGTTCTTC.

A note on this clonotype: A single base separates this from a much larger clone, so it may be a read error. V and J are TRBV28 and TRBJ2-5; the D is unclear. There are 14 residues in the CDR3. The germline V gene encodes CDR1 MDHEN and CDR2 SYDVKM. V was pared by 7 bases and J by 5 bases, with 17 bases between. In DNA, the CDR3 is TGTGCCAGCACTCCCAACGAGACACCCGAGACCCAGTACTTC. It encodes CASTPNETPETQYF.

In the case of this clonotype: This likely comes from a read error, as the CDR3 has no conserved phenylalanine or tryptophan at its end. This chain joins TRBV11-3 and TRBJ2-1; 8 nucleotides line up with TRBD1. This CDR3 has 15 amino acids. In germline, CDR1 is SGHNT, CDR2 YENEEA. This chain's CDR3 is CASSLDTGGGHEQFY. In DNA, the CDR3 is TGCGCCAGTAGCTTAGACACAGGGGGAGGCCATGAGCAGTTCTAC.

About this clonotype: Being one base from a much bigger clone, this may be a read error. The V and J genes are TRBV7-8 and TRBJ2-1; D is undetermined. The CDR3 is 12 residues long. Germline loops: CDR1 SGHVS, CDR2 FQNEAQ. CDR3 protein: CVSSTHRYEQFF. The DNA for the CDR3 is TGTGTCAGCAGCACTCATAGGTATGAGCAGTTCTTC.

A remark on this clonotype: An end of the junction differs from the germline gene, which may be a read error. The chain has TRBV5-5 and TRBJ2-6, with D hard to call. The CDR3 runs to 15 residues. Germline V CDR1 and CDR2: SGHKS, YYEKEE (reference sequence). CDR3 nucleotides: TGTGCCAGCAGTCCCGGCCGGGTTGGGACCAACGTCCTGACTTTC. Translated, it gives CASSPGRVGTNVLTF.

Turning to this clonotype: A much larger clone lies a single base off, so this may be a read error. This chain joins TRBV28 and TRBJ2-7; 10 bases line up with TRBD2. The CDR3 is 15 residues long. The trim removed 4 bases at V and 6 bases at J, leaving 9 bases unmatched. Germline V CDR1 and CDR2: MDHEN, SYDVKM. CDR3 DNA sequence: TGTGCCAGCAGTTCGACTAGCGGGTCTGGTTGCGAGCAGTACTTC. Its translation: CASSSTSGSGCEQYF. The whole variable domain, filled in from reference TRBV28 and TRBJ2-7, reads DVKVTQSSRYLVKRTGEKVFLECVQDMDHENMFWYRQDPGLGLRLIYFSYDVKMKEKGDIPEGYSVSREKKERFSLILESASTNQTSMYLCASSSTSGSGCEQYFGPGTRLTVT.

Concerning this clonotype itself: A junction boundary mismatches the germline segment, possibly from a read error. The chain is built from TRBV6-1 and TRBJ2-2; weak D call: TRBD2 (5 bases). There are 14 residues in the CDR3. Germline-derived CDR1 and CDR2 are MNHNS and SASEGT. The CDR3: CANSPDQVSGEPFF. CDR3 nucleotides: TGTGCCAACAGCCCAGACCAGGTCTCCGGGGAGCCGTTTTTT.

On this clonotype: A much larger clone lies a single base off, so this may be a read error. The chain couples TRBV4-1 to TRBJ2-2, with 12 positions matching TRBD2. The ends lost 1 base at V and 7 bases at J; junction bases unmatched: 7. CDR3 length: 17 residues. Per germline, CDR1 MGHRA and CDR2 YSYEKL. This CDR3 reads CASSQGLAGVLNGELFF. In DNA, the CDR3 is TGCGCCAGCAGCCAAGGACTAGCGGGAGTCTTGAACGGGGAGCTGTTTTTT.

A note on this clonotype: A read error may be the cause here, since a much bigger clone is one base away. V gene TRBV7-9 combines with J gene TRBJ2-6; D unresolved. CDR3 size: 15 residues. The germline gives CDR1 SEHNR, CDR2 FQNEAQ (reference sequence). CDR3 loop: CASSPGSSGVNVLTF. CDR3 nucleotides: TGTGCCAGCAGCCCCGGAAGCTCTGGGGTCAACGTCCTGACTTTC.

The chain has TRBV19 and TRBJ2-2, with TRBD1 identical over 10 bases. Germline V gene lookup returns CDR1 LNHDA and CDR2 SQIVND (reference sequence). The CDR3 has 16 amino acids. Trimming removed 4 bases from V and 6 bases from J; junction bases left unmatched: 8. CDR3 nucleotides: TGTGCCAGTAGTAGAGACCGGGACAGGGGAGCCGGGGAGCTGTTTTTT. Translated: CASSRDRDRGAGELFF.

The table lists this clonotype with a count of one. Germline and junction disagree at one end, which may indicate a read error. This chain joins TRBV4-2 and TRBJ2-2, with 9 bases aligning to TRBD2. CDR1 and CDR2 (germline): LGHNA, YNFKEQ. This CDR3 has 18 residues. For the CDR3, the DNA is TGTGCCAGCAGTCAAGAGTTAGCGGGAGCCGCGGACACCCGGGAGCCGTTTTTT. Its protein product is CASSQELAGAADTREPFF.

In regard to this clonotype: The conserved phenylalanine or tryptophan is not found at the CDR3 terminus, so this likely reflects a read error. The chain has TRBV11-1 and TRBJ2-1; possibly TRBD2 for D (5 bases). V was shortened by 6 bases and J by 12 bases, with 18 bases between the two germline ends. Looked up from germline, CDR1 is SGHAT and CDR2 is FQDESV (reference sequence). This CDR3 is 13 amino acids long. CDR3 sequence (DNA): TGTGCCAGCAGTTACCTTCCCCGGGGTGTGCAGTTCATC. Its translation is CASSYLPRGVQFI.

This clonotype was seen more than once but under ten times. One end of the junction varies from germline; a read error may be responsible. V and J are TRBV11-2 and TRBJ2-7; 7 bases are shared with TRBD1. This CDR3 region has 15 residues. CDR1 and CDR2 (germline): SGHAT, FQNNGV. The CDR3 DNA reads TGTACCAGCAGCTCAAGGGGGACAGACGCCTACGAGCAGTACTTC. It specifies CTSSSRGTDAYEQYF.

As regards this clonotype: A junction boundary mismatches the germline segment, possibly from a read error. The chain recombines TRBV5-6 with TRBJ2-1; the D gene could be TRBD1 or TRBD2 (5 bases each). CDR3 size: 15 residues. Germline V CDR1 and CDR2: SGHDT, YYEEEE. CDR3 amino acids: CVSSLGPQEEDERFF. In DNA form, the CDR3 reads TGTGTCAGCAGCTTGGGACCCCAGGAAGAGGATGAGCGATTCTTC.

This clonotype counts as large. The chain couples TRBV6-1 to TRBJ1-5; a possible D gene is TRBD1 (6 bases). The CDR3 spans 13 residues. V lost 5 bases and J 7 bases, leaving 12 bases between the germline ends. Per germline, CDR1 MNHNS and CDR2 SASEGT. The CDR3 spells CASSLQGRQPQHF. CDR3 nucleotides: TGTGCCAGCAGTCTCCAGGGGAGGCAGCCCCAGCATTTT.

The CDR3 sequence is CSVGWLADEQYF. DNA of the CDR3: TGCAGCGTTGGATGGCTAGCTGACGAGCAGTACTTC. J is TRBJ2-7 and V is TRBV29-1, with D maybe TRBD2 (5 bases). The length of the CDR3 is 12 residues. Deletions cut 4 bases from V and 5 bases from J, with 12 bases between. The germline gives CDR1 SQVTM, CDR2 ANQGSEA.